The 22 T cell receptor beta chains reported below all come from one sample, sequenced in a study of T cell responses to AZD1222 COVID-19 vaccine. Only in-frame clones appear in the TCRdb table, and some are missing; sequencing was by immunoSEQ multiplex PCR. This repertoire shows 130,000 to 150,000 clones, approximately 86% found once; its top ten account for 5% to 5.5%. The material was peripheral blood, obtained 28 days after the second AZD1222 dose. These TCRs come from an adult who received the AZD1222 COVID-19 vaccine.

The chain carries TRBV18 and TRBJ1-1; no definite D call. Germline loops: CDR1 KGHSH, CDR2 LQKENI. There are 12 residues in the CDR3. V lost 3 bases and J lost 6, with 8 bases in between. The CDR3 protein is CASSPPAAEAFF. The CDR3, as DNA: TGTGCCAGCTCACCGCCCGCAGCTGAAGCTTTCTTT.

CDR3 residues: CASTQQAPGLAGAAYEQYF. CDR3 nucleotide sequence: TGTGCCAGCACCCAACAAGCCCCGGGACTAGCGGGAGCCGCCTACGAGCAGTACTTC. V usage is TRBV21-1 and J usage is TRBJ2-7; the table's D call, TRBD2, was not checked against the DNA. TRBV21-1 is termed a pseudogene. The CDR3 runs to 19 residues.

The genes are TRBV30 and TRBJ1-1; D is ambiguous. The CDR3 extends over 14 amino acids. Germline CDR1 reads GTSNPN; CDR2 reads SVGIG (reference sequence). The V end was cut by 0 bases, the J end by 1 base, with 9 bases between. The CDR3 sequence: CAWSVEAKNTEAFF. The CDR3 bases are TGTGCCTGGAGTGTAGAGGCAAAGAACACTGAAGCTTTCTTT. Based on the CDR3 plus reference TRBV30 and TRBJ1-1, the full variable domain is SQTIHQWPATLVQPVGSPLSLECTVEGTSNPNLYWYRQAAGRGLQLLFYSVGIGQISSEVPQNLSASRPQDRQFILSSKKLLLSDSGFYLCAWSVEAKNTEAFFGQGTRLTVV.

This sequence joins TRBV18 and TRBJ1-1; weak D call: TRBD1 (5 bases). Germline assignment: CDR1 KGHSH and CDR2 LQKENI. The CDR3 covers 13 residues. Trimming stripped 3 bases from V and 7 bases from J, with 12 bases between. CDR3 DNA: TGTGCCAGCTCACCTTTGTCCCAGGGTGAAGCTTTCTTT. It codes for CASSPLSQGEAFF.

This chain joins TRBV11-2 and TRBJ2-6; D remains ambiguous. V was shortened by 2 bases and J by 13 bases, with 15 bases between the two germline ends. The CDR3 length is 14 residues. Per germline, CDR1 SGHAT and CDR2 FQNNGV. The CDR3 region has the DNA TGTGCCAGCAGCTTAATGGCGGTGGCCGGTGTCCTGACTTTC. Translation: CASSLMAVAGVLTF.

The chain combines TRBV27 with TRBJ1-5; D not certain. This CDR3 is built from 15 residues. Looked up from germline, CDR1 is MNHEY and CDR2 is SMNVEV (reference sequence). V was pared by 8 bases and J by 0 bases, with 14 bases between. CDR3 sequence (DNA): TGTGCCAGCCGCCTCGAGGCGTATAGCAATCAGCCCCAGCATTTT. Translation gives CASRLEAYSNQPQHF.

The count of this clone is one. This CDR3 reads CASSNSGTATDTQYF. The CDR3 bases are TGTGCCAGCAGCAACTCCGGGACGGCCACAGATACGCAGTATTTT. The chain has TRBV5-6 and TRBJ2-3, with D perhaps assigned TRBD1 or TRBD2 (5 bases each). V lost 4 bases and J 2 bases, leaving 14 bases between the germline ends. The CDR3 has 15 residues. From germline, CDR1 is SGHDT and CDR2 YYEEEE. Drawing the rest from reference TRBV5-6 and TRBJ2-3, the complete variable domain is DAGVTQSPTHLIKTRGQQVTLRCSPKSGHDTVSWYQQALGQGPQFIFQYYEEEERQRGNFPDRFSGHQFPNYSSELNVNALLLGDSALYLCASSNSGTATDTQYFGPGTRLTVL.

The V gene is TRBV28, the J gene TRBJ2-7, with D unclear. CDR1 is MDHEN and CDR2 is SYDVKM in the germline V gene. Trimming shortened V by 6 bases and J by 2 bases, and 20 bases separated the two germline ends. The CDR3 has 16 amino acids. The CDR3 sequence: CASSPPPGRTPYEQYF. DNA of the CDR3: TGTGCCAGCAGCCCTCCCCCCGGTCGTACCCCCTACGAGCAGTACTTC. Full variable domain (outside the CDR3, taken from reference TRBV28 and TRBJ2-7): DVKVTQSSRYLVKRTGEKVFLECVQDMDHENMFWYRQDPGLGLRLIYFSYDVKMKEKGDIPEGYSVSREKKERFSLILESASTNQTSMYLCASSPPPGRTPYEQYFGPGTRLTVT.

This clone was counted between two and nine times. The chain links TRBV28 to TRBJ2-7, with 7 bases fitting TRBD1. The CDR3 spans 15 residues. The germline V gene encodes CDR1 MDHEN and CDR2 SYDVKM. After removal of 6 bases from V and 6 bases from J, the junction contained 14 bases not matched to a gene. DNA of the CDR3: TGTGCCAGCAGCCCAAGGGGGCAGAGGAGGATCGAGCAGTACTTC. It encodes CASSPRGQRRIEQYF. Drawing the rest from reference TRBV28 and TRBJ2-7, the complete variable domain is DVKVTQSSRYLVKRTGEKVFLECVQDMDHENMFWYRQDPGLGLRLIYFSYDVKMKEKGDIPEGYSVSREKKERFSLILESASTNQTSMYLCASSPRGQRRIEQYFGPGTRLTVT.

The chain combines TRBV7-9 with TRBJ2-2; D is uncertain. This CDR3 has 13 residues. Germline V gives CDR1 SEHNR, CDR2 FQNEAQ (reference sequence). V was pared by 1 base and J by 6 bases, with 6 bases between. The CDR3 spells CASSLGSSGELFF. CDR3 in DNA: TGTGCCAGCAGCTTAGGGAGTTCCGGGGAGCTGTTTTTT.

The CDR3 loop reads CSADLGSGNTIYF. DNA of the CDR3: TGCAGCGCTGATCTGGGCTCTGGAAACACCATATATTTT. The V call is TRBV29-1, the J call TRBJ1-3; D uncertain. The CDR3 consists of 13 residues. In germline, CDR1 is SQVTM, CDR2 ANQGSEA. Between the trimmed V and J ends, which lost 7 bases and 0 bases, there was a span of 10 bases.

The genes are TRBV6-5 and TRBJ1-6; no clear D. Trimming cost V 6 bases and J 7 bases, with 13 bases left between them. The CDR3 length is 14 residues. Germline V gene data show CDR1 as MNHEY and CDR2 as SVGAGI. DNA of the CDR3: TGTGCCAGCAGCCCCGGGAGGCTAAATTCACCCCTCCACTTT. Its translation: CASSPGRLNSPLHF.

The chain joins TRBV5-5 to TRBJ2-2; D remains unclear. This CDR3 is 17 amino acids long. Trimming cost V 0 bases and J 2 bases, with 14 bases left between them. Germline CDR1 SGHKS, CDR2 YYEKEE (reference sequence). The CDR3 DNA follows: TGTGCCAGCAGCTTGGGTCCTATGGCAGGTAACACCGGGGAGCTGTTTTTT. Translating it yields CASSLGPMAGNTGELFF.

The rearrangement uses TRBV5-8 and TRBJ2-1, with D perhaps TRBD1 or TRBD2 (6 bases each). The CDR3 has 15 residues. Germline loops: CDR1 SGHTS, CDR2 YDEGEE. The V and J ends lost 4 bases and 1 base respectively, with 12 bases between them. The CDR3 loop is CASSPPGASYNEQFF. Written as DNA, the CDR3 is TGTGCCAGCAGCCCCCCGGGGGCGTCCTACAATGAGCAGTTCTTC.

This clone occurred once. This chain connects TRBV2 to TRBJ2-3, with a weak D call TRBD1 (5 bases). This CDR3 is built from 14 residues. Germline V gene lookup returns CDR1 SNHLY and CDR2 FYNNEI. V shed 8 bases and J shed 2 bases, with 14 bases lying between them. The DNA for the CDR3 is TGTGCCAGCCTCAGGGTCACGGTCACAGATACGCAGTATTTT. Translation gives CASLRVTVTDTQYF.

The chain recombines TRBV7-9 with TRBJ2-7; 7 nucleotides line up with TRBD2. The trim removed 5 bases at V and 1 base at J, leaving 8 bases unmatched. Germline CDR1 reads SEHNR; CDR2 reads FQNEAQ (reference sequence). The CDR3 covers 15 residues. CDR3 loop: CASSPRGVSSYEQYF. The CDR3 DNA follows: TGTGCCAGCAGCCCCCGGGGGGTCTCGTCCTACGAGCAGTACTTC.

The rearrangement links TRBV5-1 to TRBJ2-2, with D possibly TRBD2 on 5 matching bases. In germline, CDR1 is SGHRS, CDR2 YFSETQ. The germline V and J ends were trimmed by 2 bases and 5 bases, with 16 bases remaining between them. This CDR3 is built from 16 residues. In nucleotides, the CDR3 is TGCGCCAGCAGCTTTCTCGGGCCCTCGGGGACCGGGGAGCTGTTTTTT. Translating gives CASSFLGPSGTGELFF.

The J gene is TRBJ1-1, the V gene TRBV7-2; 7 bases fit TRBD1. With 5 bases clipped from V and 0 bases from J, the junction kept 6 bases outside the gene matches. CDR3 length equals 15 residues. CDR1 and CDR2 (germline): SGHTA, FQGNSA. The CDR3 DNA reads as TGTGCCAGCAGCATACGACAGGGAATGAACACTGAAGCTTTCTTT. Its translation is CASSIRQGMNTEAFF.

The chain couples TRBV11-3 to TRBJ2-1, with TRBD2 identical over 9 bases. The CDR3 spans 15 residues. The germline V gene encodes CDR1 SGHNT and CDR2 YENEEA. Trimming removed 5 bases from V and 5 bases from J; junction bases left unmatched: 7. CDR3 nucleotide sequence: TGTGCCAGCAGCCTTACTAGCGGGTCCCACAATGAGCAGTTCTTC. This translates into CASSLTSGSHNEQFF.

This clone showed up just once. The V call is TRBV5-1, the J call TRBJ2-7; D might be TRBD1 (6 bases). Germline CDR1 reads SGHRS; CDR2 reads YFSETQ. Trimming pared 0 bases from V and 2 bases from J, leaving 12 bases between. CDR3 length equals 15 residues. The CDR3 spells CASSLAGQWTYEQYF. CDR3 in DNA: TGCGCCAGCAGCTTGGCCGGACAGTGGACCTACGAGCAGTACTTC.

The V and J genes are TRBV6-5 and TRBJ1-2, with D hard to call. This CDR3 is 15 amino acids long. V gave up 6 bases and J gave up 5 bases, with 19 bases separating them. Germline V lookup: CDR1 MNHEY, CDR2 SVGAGI. CDR3 coding DNA: TGTGCCAGCAGGCCTCTGACACCGAAGTCTTATGGCTACACCTTC. This encodes CASRPLTPKSYGYTF.

The chain uses TRBV9 and TRBJ2-6; D gene ambiguous. V was cut by 0 bases and J by 0 bases, with 7 bases left in between. Germline lookup yields CDR1 SGDLS and CDR2 YYNGEE. This CDR3 is 16 amino acids long. The CDR3 region is CASSVVFPSGANVLTF. The CDR3 region has the DNA TGTGCCAGCAGCGTAGTCTTTCCCTCTGGGGCCAACGTCCTGACTTTC.